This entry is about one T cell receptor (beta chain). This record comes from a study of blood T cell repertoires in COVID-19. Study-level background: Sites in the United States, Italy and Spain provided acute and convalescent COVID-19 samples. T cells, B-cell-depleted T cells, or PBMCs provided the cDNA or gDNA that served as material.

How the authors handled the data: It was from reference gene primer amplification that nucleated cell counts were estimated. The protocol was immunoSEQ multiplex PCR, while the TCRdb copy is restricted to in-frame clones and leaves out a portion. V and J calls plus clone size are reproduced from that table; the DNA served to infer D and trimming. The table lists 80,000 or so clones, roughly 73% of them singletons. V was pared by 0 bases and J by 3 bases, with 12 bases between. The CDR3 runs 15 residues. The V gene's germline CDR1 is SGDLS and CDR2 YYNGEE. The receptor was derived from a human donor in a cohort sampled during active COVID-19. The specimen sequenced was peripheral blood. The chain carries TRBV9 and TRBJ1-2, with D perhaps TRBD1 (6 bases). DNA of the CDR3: TGTGCCAGCAGCGTAGGAACAGGGATGGACTATGGCTACACCTTC. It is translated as CASSVGTGMDYGYTF.